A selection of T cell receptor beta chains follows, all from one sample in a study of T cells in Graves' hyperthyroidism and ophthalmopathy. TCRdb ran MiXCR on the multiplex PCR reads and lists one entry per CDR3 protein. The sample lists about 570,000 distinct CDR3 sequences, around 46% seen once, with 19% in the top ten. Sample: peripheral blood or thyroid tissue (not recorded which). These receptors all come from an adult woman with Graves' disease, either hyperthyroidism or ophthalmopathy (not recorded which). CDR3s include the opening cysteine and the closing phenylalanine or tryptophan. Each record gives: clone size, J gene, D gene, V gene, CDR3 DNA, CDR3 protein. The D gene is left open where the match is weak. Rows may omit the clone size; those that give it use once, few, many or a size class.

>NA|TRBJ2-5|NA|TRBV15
TGTGCCACCAGCAGAGATCGTCTTCAGGGGCTGGAGACCCAGTACTTC
CATSRDRLQGLETQYF
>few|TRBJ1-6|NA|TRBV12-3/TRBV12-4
TGTGCCAGCAGTTTTGGGACGTCGGAACCCCTCCACTTT
CASSFGTSEPLHF
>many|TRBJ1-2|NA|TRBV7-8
TGTGCCAGCAGCCCGGTTCCCACCCCCTATGGCTACACCTTC
CASSPVPTPYGYTF
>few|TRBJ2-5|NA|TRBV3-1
TGTGCCAGCAGCCGATGGACTGCCCAAGAGACCCAGTACTTC
CASSRWTAQETQYF
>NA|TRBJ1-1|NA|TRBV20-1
TGCAGTGCTAGGGCCCACAGGTTGTACACTGAAGCTTTCTTT
CSARAHRLYTEAFF
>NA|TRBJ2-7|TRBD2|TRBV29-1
TGCAGCGTTGCCGATACCGGGACTAGCGGGAGAGAGCAGTACTTC
CSVADTGTSGREQYF
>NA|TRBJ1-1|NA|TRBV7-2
TGTGCCAGCAGTTTTAAAGAGGGCACTGAAGCTTTCTTT
CASSFKEGTEAFF
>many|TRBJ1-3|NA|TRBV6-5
TGTGCCAGCAGCCCCCCGGGAGCTGGAAACACCATATATTTT
CASSPPGAGNTIYF
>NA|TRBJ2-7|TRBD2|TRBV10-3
TGTGCCATCAGTGAGCGGAGCGGGAAAAATGGGTACGAGCAGTACTTC
CAISERSGKNGYEQYF
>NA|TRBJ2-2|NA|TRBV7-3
TGTGCCATATCAATCGGGGAGCTGTTTTTT
CAISIGELFF
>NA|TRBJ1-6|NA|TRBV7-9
TGTGCCAGCAGCTTGACCGACCATAATTCACCCCTCCACTTT
CASSLTDHNSPLHF
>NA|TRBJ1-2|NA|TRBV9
TGTGCCAGCAGCGTCCTAGATTGGTCCTATGGCTACACCTTC
CASSVLDWSYGYTF